In its sample, the clone carrying this T cell receptor (beta chain) was seen once. These data belong to a study of blood T cell repertoires in COVID-19. Whole-study context: Samples came from the United States, Italy and Spain, spanning acute and convalescent COVID-19. The analysed material was cDNA or gDNA that came from T cells, B-cell-depleted T cells, or PBMCs.

V dropped 6 bases and J dropped 4 bases, with 16 bases sitting between them. The length of the CDR3 is 14 residues. Germline assignment: CDR1 KGHSH and CDR2 LQKENI. Authors' analysis steps: Reference gene primer amplification yielded estimated nucleated cell counts. Clones were read by immunoSEQ multiplex PCR, and TCRdb kept only the in-frame ones, dropping some. Clone size and V and J calls were adopted from that table, with D and trimming inferred from the DNA. The sample lists roughly 45,000 clones; over 75% were seen once. Sequencing used peripheral blood. The TCR was taken from a woman aged 55-70 years with acute or convalescent COVID-19. The chain uses TRBV18 and TRBJ2-7; D perhaps matches TRBD1 (5 bases). The CDR3 is CASSPDLQGYEQYF. Written as DNA, the CDR3 is TGTGCCAGCTCCCCTGACCTTCAGGGTTACGAGCAGTACTTC. The entire variable domain, with the rest obtained from reference TRBV18 and TRBJ2-7, is as follows: NAGVMQNPRHLVRRRGQEARLRCSPMKGHSHVYWYRQLPEEGLKFMVYLQKENIIDESGMPKERFSAEFPKEGPSILRIQQVVRGDSAAYFCASSPDLQGYEQYFGPGTRLTVT.